This TCR beta chain was sequenced during a study of T cells in Graves' hyperthyroidism and ophthalmopathy. The sample holds many counts of this clonotype. Using RNA transcripts as the source, TCR beta CDR3 regions were amplified. TCR CDR3 regions were first amplified by RT-PCR with HTBI primers. One entry per CDR3 protein, called by TCRdb with MiXCR from the multiplex PCR reads. The table has fewer than 200,000 distinct CDR3 sequences, 9.4% seen once; the top ten hold roughly a fifth. The germline gives CDR1 SGHAT, CDR2 FQDESV (reference sequence). There are 15 residues in the CDR3. V lost 6 bases to trimming and J lost 7 bases, with 19 bases between them.

The TCR sequence derives from a young woman with Graves' hyperthyroidism that later progressed to Graves' ophthalmopathy. The sequenced material came from blood. The chain has TRBV11-1 and TRBJ2-1, with D perhaps TRBD2 (6 bases). DNA for the CDR3: TGTGCCAGCAGGCGTTCTGGGCAGGGAGGAAATGAGCAGTTCTTC. The encoded protein is CASRRSGQGGNEQFF. The full variable domain, with the rest looked up from reference TRBV11-1 and TRBJ2-1, is EAEVAQSPRYKITEKSQAVAFWCDPISGHATLYWYRQILGQGPELLVQFQDESVVDDSQLPKDRFSAERLKGVDSTLKIQPAELGDSAMYLCASRRSGQGGNEQFFGPGTRLTVL.